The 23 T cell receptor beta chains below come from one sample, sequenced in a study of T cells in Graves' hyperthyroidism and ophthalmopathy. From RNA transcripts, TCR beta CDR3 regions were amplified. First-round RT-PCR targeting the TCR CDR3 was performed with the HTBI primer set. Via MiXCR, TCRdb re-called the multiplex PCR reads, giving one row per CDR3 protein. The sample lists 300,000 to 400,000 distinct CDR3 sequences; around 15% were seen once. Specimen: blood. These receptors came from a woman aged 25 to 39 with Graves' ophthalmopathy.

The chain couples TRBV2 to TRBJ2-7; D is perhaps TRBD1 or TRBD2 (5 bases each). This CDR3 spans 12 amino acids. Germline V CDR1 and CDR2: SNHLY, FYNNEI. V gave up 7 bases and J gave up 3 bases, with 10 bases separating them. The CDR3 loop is CASKGTVYEQYF. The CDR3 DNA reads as TGTGCCAGCAAAGGGACGGTCTACGAGCAGTACTTC. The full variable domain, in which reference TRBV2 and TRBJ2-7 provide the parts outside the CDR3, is EPEVTQTPSHQVTQMGQEVILRCVPISNHLYFYWYRQILGQKVEFLVSFYNNEISEKSEIFDDQFSVERPDGSNFTLKIRSTKLEDSAMYFCASKGTVYEQYFGPGTRLTVT.

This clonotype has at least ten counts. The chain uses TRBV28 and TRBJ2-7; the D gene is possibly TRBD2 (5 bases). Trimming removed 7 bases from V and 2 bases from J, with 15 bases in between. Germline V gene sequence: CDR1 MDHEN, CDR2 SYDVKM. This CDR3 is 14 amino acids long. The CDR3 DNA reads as TGTGCCAGCACCCAGACGAGGGTAACCTACGAGCAGTACTTC. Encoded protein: CASTQTRVTYEQYF.

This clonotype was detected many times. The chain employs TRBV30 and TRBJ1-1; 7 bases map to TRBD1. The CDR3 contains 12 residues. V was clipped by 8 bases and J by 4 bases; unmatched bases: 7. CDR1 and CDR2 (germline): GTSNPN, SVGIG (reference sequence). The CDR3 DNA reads TGTGCCGGCCAAAGACAGGGCACTGAAGCTTTCTTT. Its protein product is CAGQRQGTEAFF.

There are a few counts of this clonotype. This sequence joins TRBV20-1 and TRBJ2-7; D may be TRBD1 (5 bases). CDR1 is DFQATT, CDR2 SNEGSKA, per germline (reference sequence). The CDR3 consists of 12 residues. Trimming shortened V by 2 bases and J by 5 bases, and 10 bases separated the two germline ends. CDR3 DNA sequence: TGCAGTGCTAGACTGCAGGGAAACGAGCAGTACTTC. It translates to CSARLQGNEQYF.

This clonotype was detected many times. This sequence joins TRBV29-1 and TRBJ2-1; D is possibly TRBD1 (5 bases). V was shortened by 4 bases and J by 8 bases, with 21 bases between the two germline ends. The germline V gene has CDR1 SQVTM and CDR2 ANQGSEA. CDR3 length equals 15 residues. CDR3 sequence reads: CSVGVLQGKSYEQFF. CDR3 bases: TGCAGCGTTGGTGTCCTCCAGGGAAAGTCCTATGAGCAGTTCTTC.

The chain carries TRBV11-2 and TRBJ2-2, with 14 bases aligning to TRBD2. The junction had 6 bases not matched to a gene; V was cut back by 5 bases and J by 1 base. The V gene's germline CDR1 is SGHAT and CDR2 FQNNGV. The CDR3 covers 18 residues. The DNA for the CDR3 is TGTGCCAGCAGCCCAACCGGACTAGCGGGGGGGAACACCGGGGAGCTGTTTTTT. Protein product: CASSPTGLAGGNTGELFF.

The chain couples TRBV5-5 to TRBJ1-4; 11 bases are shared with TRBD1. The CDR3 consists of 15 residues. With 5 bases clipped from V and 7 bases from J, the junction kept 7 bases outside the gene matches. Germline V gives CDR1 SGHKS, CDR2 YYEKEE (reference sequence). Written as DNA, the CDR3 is TGTGCCAGCAGACCGCTGGGACAGGGGGTTGAAAAACTGTTTTTT. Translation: CASRPLGQGVEKLFF.

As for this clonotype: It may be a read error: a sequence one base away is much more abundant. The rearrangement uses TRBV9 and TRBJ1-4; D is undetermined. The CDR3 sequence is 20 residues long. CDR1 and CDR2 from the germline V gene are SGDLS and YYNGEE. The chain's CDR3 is CVSSEGLIARSTATNEKLFF. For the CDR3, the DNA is TGTGTCAGCAGCGAGGGTCTTATTGCGCGCTCGACTGCAACTAATGAAAAACTGTTTTTT.

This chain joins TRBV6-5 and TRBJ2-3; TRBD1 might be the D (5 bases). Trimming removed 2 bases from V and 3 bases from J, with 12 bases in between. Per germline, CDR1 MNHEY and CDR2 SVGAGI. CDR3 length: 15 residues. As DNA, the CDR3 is TGTGCCAGCAGTTACAGGGGTTATGATACAGATACGCAGTATTTT. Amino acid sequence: CASSYRGYDTDTQYF.

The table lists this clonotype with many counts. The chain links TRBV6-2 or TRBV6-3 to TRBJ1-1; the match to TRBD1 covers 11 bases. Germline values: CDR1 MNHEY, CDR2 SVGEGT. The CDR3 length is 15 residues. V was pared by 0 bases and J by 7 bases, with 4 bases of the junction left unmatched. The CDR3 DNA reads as TGTGCCAGCAGTTACTCGGACAGGGGGCTTGGTGAAGCTTTCTTT. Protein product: CASSYSDRGLGEAFF.

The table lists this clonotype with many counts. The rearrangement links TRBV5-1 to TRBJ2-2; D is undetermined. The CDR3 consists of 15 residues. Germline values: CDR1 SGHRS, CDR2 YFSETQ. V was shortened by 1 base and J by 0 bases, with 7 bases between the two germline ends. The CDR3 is CASSLFQTNTGELFF. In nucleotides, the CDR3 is TGCGCCAGCAGCTTGTTCCAGACGAACACCGGGGAGCTGTTTTTT.

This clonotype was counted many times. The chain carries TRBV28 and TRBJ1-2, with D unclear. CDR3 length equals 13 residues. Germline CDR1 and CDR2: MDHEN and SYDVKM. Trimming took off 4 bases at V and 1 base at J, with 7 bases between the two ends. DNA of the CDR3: TGTGCCAGCAGTTCAAGCCTTAACTATGGCTACACCTTC. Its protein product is CASSSSLNYGYTF.

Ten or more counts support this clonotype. Here the CDR3 DNA reads TGTGCCAGCAGCCTAGGGGTAGCGGGGATCACCGGGGAGCTGTTTTTT. Its translation: CASSLGVAGITGELFF. The rearrangement joins TRBV3-1 to TRBJ2-2, with 8 bases fitting TRBD2. This CDR3 is built from 16 residues. The junction had 8 bases not matched to a gene; V was cut back by 4 bases and J by 4 bases. Germline CDR1 is LGHDT and CDR2 is YNNKEL (reference sequence).

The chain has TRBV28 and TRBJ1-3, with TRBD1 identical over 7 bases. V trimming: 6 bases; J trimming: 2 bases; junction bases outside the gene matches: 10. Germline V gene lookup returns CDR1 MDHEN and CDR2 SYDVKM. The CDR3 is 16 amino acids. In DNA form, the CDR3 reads TGTGCCAGCAGGGAAACAGGGGCACTCACTGGAAACACCATATATTTT. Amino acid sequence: CASRETGALTGNTIYF.

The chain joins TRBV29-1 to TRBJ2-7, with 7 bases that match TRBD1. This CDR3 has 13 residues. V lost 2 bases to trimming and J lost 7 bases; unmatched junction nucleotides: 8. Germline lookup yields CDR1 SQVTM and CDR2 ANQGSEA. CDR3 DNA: TGCAGCGTTGAAAACAGGGGAGTAGGGGAGCAGTACTTC. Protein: CSVENRGVGEQYF.

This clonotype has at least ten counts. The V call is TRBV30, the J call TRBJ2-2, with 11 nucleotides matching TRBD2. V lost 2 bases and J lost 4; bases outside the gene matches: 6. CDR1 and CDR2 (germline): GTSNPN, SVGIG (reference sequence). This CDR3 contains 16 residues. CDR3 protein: CAWSRLAGGITGELFF. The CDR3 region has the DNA TGTGCCTGGAGTAGGCTAGCGGGGGGTATCACCGGGGAGCTGTTTTTT.

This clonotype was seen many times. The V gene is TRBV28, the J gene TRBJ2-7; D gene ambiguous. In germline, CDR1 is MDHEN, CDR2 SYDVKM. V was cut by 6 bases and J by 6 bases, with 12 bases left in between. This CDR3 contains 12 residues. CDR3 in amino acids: CASSISTFEQYF. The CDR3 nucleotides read TGTGCCAGCAGCATCTCCACGTTCGAGCAGTACTTC.

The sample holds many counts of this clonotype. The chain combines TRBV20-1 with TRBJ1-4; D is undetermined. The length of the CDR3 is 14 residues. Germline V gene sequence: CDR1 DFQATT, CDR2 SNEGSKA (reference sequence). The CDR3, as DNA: TGCAGCACAACACGACATTCAACTAATGAAAAACTGTTTTTT. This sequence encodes CSTTRHSTNEKLFF.

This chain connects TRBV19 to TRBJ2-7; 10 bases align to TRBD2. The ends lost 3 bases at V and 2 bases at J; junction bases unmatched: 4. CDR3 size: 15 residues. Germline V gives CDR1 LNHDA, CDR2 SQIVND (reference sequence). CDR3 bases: TGTGCCAGTAGTATCGCTAGCGGGGGCCCCTACGAGCAGTACTTC. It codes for CASSIASGGPYEQYF.

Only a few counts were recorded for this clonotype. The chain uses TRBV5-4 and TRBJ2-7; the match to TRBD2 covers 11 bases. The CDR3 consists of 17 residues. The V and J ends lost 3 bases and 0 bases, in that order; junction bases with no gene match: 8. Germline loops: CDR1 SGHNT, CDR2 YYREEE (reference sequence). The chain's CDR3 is CASSSLAGGSTSYEQYF. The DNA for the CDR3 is TGTGCCAGCAGCTCCCTAGCGGGGGGAAGTACCTCCTACGAGCAGTACTTC.

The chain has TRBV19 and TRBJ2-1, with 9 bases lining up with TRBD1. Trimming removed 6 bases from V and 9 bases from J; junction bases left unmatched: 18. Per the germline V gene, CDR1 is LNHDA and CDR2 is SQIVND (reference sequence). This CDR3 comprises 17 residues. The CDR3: CASSAAYLDRGSGEQFF. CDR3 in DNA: TGTGCCAGTAGCGCCGCATATTTGGACAGGGGTTCCGGTGAGCAGTTCTTC.

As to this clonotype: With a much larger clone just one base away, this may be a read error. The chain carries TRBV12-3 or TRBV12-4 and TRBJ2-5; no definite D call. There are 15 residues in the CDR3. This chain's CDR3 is CAGSFQRQNQETQYF. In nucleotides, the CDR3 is TGTGCCGGCAGTTTCCAGAGGCAGAACCAAGAGACCCAGTACTTC.

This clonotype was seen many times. As DNA, the CDR3 is TGTGCCAGCAAGACAGGGGTTGGTGAAAAACTGTTTTTT. Residues: CASKTGVGEKLFF. The V call is TRBV2, the J call TRBJ1-4, with TRBD1 matching 8 bases. This CDR3 contains 13 residues. Trimming took 7 bases from V and 7 from J; bases not matched to a gene: 5. The germline CDR1 and CDR2 sequences are SNHLY and FYNNEI.